This TCR beta chain was obtained from a study of somatic mutations in cytotoxic T cells in rheumatoid arthritis. Whole-study findings and limits: Each of about an eighth of the roughly 65 patients had a largest CD8+ clone that made up more than 20% of CD8+ cells. Slight TRBV07 underrepresentation in rheumatoid arthritis patients went unadjusted for multiple comparisons.

Both CD4+ and CD8+ cells were separated through positive magnetic bead selection, and their purity was verified using flow cytometry. Concerning this clone itself: The antigen remains unidentified.

Per the germline V gene, CDR1 is SGHRS and CDR2 is YFSETQ. The CDR3 spans 15 residues. The ends were cut back, 0 bases at V and 6 bases at J, with 14 bases in the middle. This table comes from immunoSEQ multiplex PCR, and its TCRdb copy is limited to in-frame clones, with some not included. The sample shows fewer than 8,500 clones, approximately 68% of them seen only once. Sequencing was performed on CD8+ T cells sorted from blood. The receptor was derived from an adult with rheumatoid arthritis. This chain links TRBV5-1 with TRBJ2-3, with TRBD2 as a possible D gene (6 bases). CDR3 protein: CASSLAPGSGDTQYF. CDR3 nucleotide sequence: TGCGCCAGCAGCTTGGCCCCCGGGAGTGGGGATACGCAGTATTTT.